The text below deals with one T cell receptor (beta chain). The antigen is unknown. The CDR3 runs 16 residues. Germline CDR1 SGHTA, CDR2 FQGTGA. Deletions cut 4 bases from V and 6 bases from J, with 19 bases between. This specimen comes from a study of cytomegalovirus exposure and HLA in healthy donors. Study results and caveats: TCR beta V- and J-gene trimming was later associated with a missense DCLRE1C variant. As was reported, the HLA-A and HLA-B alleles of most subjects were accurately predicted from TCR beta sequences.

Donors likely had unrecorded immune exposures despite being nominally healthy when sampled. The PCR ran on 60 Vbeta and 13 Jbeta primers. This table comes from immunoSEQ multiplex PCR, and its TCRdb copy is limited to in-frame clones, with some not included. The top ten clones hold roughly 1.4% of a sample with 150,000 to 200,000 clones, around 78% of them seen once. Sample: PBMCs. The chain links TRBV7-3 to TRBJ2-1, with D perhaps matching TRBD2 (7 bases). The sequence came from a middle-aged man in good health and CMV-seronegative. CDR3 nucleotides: TGTGCCAGCAGCTCGAGACCTTACAGGGAGGGCAATGAGCAGTTCTTC. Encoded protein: CASSSRPYREGNEQFF. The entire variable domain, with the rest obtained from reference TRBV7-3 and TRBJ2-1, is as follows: GAGVSQTPSNKVTEKGKYVELRCDPISGHTALYWYRQSLGQGPEFLIYFQGTGAADDSGLPNDRFFAVRPEGSVSTLKIQRTERGDSAVYLCASSSRPYREGNEQFFGPGTRLTVL.